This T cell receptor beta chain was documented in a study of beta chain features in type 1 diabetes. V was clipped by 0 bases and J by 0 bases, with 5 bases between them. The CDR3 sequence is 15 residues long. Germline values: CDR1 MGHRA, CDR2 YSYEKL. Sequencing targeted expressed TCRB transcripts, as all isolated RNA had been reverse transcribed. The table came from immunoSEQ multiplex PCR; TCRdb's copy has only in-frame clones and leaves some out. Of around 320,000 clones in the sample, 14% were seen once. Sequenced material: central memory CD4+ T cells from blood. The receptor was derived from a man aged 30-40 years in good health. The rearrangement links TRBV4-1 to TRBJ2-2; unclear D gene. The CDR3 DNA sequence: TGCGCCAGCAGCCAAGATCGTGCGAACACCGGGGAGCTGTTTTTT. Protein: CASSQDRANTGELFF.